Each of the 8 T cell receptor beta chains below was sequenced from the same sample in a study of blood T cell repertoires in COVID-19. TCRdb's table, derived via immunoSEQ multiplex PCR, lists solely in-frame clones and lacks some. Of some 180,000 clones listed, roughly nine tenths were seen once; the top ten hold roughly a fifth. Sequenced: peripheral blood. These receptors were taken from a man aged 60 to 75 with active or convalescent COVID-19.

This chain uses TRBV19 with TRBJ2-7, with D perhaps matching TRBD1 (7 bases). Germline loops: CDR1 LNHDA, CDR2 SQIVND (reference sequence). CDR3 length: 16 amino acids. The V end lost 0 bases, the J end lost 5 bases, and 17 bases lay between the germline ends. CDR3 sequence: CASSIDPWRGQDEQYF. CDR3 coding DNA: TGTGCCAGTAGTATAGATCCTTGGAGGGGGCAGGACGAGCAGTACTTC.

The V and J genes are TRBV5-6 and TRBJ1-6; 10 positions agree with TRBD1. Per germline, CDR1 SGHDT and CDR2 YYEEEE. J lost 8 bases, V lost 4 bases, and 3 bases had no gene match. The CDR3 has 14 residues. CDR3 sequence reads: CASSRGQGDSPLHF. CDR3 DNA sequence: TGTGCCAGCAGCAGAGGACAGGGGGATTCACCCCTCCACTTT.

The chain employs TRBV2 and TRBJ1-2, with TRBD1 identical over 12 bases. The CDR3 loop spans 15 amino acids. The trim removed 7 bases at V and 8 bases at J, leaving 11 bases unmatched. Germline V CDR1 and CDR2: SNHLY, FYNNEI. Written as DNA, the CDR3 is TGTGCCAGCATTCCGGAGGGACAGGGGGCTGGCGGCTACACCTTC. This encodes CASIPEGQGAGGYTF.

This chain joins TRBV4-1 and TRBJ1-2; perhaps TRBD1 as D (6 bases). Germline CDR1 is MGHRA and CDR2 is YSYEKL. The CDR3 sequence is 18 residues long. V shed 1 base and J shed 0 bases, with 18 bases lying between them. The CDR3 reads CASSQVQGKAQTNYGYTF. In nucleotides, the CDR3 is TGCGCCAGCAGCCAAGTCCAGGGGAAGGCTCAAACTAACTATGGCTACACCTTC.

This chain joins TRBV4-1 and TRBJ1-2, with D possibly TRBD1 on 6 matching bases. The V gene lost 0 bases and the J gene lost 4 bases, with 12 bases spanning the gap. CDR1 and CDR2 from the germline V gene are MGHRA and YSYEKL. The CDR3 is 15 amino acids. CDR3 region: CASSQETGLLYGYTF. In DNA, the CDR3 is TGCGCCAGCAGCCAAGAAACAGGGCTCCTCTATGGCTACACCTTC.

This clone was seen only once. The genes are TRBV24-1 and TRBJ2-3; 7 positions agree with TRBD1. V was clipped by 2 bases and J by 4 bases; unmatched bases: 11. Germline V CDR1 and CDR2: KGHDR, SFDVKD. There are 17 residues in the CDR3. This CDR3 reads CATSDSLTRQGSDTQYF. The CDR3 DNA reads TGTGCCACCAGTGATTCCCTGACCCGACAGGGATCAGATACGCAGTATTTT.

The table lists this clone with a count of one. The V and J genes are TRBV13 and TRBJ2-1; the match to TRBD2 covers 13 bases. Looked up from germline, CDR1 is PRHDT and CDR2 is FYEKMQ (reference sequence). The CDR3 is 16 residues long. V lost 6 bases to trimming and J lost 7 bases; unmatched junction nucleotides: 9. CDR3 in DNA: TGTGCCAGCAGACCCACTAGCGGGGGGGCCGGAAATGAGCAGTTCTTC. Translated: CASRPTSGGAGNEQFF. Full variable domain (outside the CDR3, taken from reference TRBV13 and TRBJ2-1): AAGVIQSPRHLIKEKRETATLKCYPIPRHDTVYWYQQGPGQDPQFLISFYEKMQSDKGSIPDRFSAQQFSDYHSELNMSSLELGDSALYFCASRPTSGGAGNEQFFGPGTRLTVL.

This clone was observed a few times. The rearrangement uses TRBV6-1 and TRBJ2-7, with D perhaps matching TRBD2 (6 bases). V lost 2 bases, J lost 0 bases, and 11 bases lay in between. Germline V gene data show CDR1 as MNHNS and CDR2 as SASEGT. The CDR3 extends over 15 amino acids. The CDR3 loop reads CASSERGTASYEQYF. The DNA for the CDR3 is TGTGCCAGCAGTGAACGGGGGACGGCCTCCTACGAGCAGTACTTC.